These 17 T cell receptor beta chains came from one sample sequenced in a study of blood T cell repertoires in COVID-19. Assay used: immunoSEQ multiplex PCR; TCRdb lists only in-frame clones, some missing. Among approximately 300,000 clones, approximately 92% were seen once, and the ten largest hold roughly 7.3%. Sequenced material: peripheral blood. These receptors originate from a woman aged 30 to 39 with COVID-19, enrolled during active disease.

The DNA of the CDR3 is TGCAGCGTCAACTCGGACAGTCGTAGCACAGATACGCAGTATTTT. As protein: CSVNSDSRSTDTQYF. The chain joins TRBV29-1 to TRBJ2-3; perhaps TRBD1 as D (6 bases). The CDR3 spans 15 residues. Germline lookup yields CDR1 SQVTM and CDR2 ANQGSEA. V was trimmed by 6 bases and J by 0 bases, leaving 16 bases between them.

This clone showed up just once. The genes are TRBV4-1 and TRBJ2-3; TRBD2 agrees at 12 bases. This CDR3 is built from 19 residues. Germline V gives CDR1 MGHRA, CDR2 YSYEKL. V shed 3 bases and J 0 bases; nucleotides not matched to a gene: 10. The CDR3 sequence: CASSHDGLAGMSSTDTQYF. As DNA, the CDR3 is TGCGCCAGCAGCCATGACGGACTAGCGGGGATGTCTAGCACAGATACGCAGTATTTT.

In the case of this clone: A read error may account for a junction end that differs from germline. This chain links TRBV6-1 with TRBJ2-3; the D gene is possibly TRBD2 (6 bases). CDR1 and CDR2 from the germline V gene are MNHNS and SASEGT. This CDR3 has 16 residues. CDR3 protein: CASSQAPGVGTDTQYF. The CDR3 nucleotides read TGTGCCAGCAGTCAAGCCCCGGGAGTAGGGACAGATACGCAGTATTTT.

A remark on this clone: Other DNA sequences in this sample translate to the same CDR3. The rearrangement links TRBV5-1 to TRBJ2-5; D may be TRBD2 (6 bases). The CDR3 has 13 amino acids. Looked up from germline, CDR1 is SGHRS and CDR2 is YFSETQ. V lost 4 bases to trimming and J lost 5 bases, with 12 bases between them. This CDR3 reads CASSLEGGETQYF. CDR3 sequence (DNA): TGCGCCAGCAGCCTAGAGGGAGGCGAGACCCAGTACTTC.

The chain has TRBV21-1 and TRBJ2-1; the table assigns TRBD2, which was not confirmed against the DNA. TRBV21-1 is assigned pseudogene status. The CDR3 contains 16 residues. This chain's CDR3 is CASSNTASGPYNEQFF. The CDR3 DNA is TGTGCCAGCAGCAATACTGCTAGCGGGCCCTACAATGAGCAGTTCTTC.

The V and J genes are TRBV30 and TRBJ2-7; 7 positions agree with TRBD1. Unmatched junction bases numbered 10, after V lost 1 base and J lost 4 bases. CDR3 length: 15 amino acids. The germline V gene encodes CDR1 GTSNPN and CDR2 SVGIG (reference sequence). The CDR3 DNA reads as TGTGCCTGGAGTGCCGACAGGGCCTCCGGGTACGAGCAGTACTTC. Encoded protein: CAWSADRASGYEQYF.

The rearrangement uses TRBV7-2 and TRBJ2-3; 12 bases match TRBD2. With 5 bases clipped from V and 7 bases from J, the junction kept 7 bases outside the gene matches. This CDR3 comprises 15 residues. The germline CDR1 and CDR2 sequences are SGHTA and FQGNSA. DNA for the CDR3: TGTGCCAGCAGCCGTACAGGACTAGCGGGACATACGCAGTATTTT. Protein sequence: CASSRTGLAGHTQYF. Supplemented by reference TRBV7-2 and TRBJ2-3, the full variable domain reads GAGVSQSPSNKVTEKGKDVELRCDPISGHTALYWYRQSLGQGLEFLIYFQGNSAPDKSGLPSDRFSAERTGGSVSTLTIQRTQQEDSAVYLCASSRTGLAGHTQYFGPGTRLTVL.

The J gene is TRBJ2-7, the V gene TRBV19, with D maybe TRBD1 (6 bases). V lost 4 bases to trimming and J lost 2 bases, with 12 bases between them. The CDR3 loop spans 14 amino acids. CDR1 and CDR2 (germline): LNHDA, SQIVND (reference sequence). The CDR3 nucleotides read TGTGCCAGTAGTAAGGACAGATTCCCCTACGAGCAGTACTTC. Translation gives CASSKDRFPYEQYF. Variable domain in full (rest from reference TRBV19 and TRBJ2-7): DGGITQSPKYLFRKEGQNVTLSCEQNLNHDAMYWYRQDPGQGLRLIYYSQIVNDFQKGDIAEGYSVSREKKESFPLTVTSAQKNPTAFYLCASSKDRFPYEQYFGPGTRLTVT.

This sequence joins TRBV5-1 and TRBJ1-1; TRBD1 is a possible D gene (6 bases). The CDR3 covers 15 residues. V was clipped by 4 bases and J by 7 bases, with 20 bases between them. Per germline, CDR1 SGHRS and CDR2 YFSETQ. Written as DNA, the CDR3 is TGCGCCAGCAGCGTAATTAGTACAGGGAGTGGTGAAGCTTTCTTT. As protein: CASSVISTGSGEAFF.

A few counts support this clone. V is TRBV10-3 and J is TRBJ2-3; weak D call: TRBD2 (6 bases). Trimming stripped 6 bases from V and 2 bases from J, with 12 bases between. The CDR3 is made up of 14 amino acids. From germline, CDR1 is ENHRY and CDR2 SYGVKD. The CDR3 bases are TGTGCCATCAGGGACTACCCAAACACAGATACGCAGTATTTT. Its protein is CAIRDYPNTDTQYF.

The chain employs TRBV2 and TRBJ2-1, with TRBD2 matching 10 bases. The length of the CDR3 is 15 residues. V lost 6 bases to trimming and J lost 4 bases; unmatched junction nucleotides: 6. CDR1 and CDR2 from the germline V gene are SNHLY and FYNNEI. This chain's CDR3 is CASSRQREGYNEQFF. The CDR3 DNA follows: TGTGCCAGCAGCCGACAGCGGGAGGGGTACAATGAGCAGTTCTTC.

CDR3 residues: CASTLGQGFKQYF. In DNA form, the CDR3 reads TGTGCCAGCACCCTCGGACAGGGGTTTAAGCAGTACTTC. The chain recombines TRBV27 with TRBJ2-7; 9 nucleotides agree with TRBD1. The J segment lost 8 bases and the V segment lost 7 bases, leaving 9 bases of the junction unmatched. The V gene's germline CDR1 is MNHEY and CDR2 SMNVEV (reference sequence). This CDR3 is 13 amino acids long.

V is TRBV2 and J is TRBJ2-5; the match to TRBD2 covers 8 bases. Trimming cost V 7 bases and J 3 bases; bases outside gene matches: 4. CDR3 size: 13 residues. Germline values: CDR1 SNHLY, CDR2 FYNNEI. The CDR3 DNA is TGTGCCAGCAATTCACTAGCGGAAGAGACCCAGTACTTC. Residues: CASNSLAEETQYF.

CDR3 region: CASSQTSGTGGGWTEAFF. The CDR3 nucleotides are TGCGCCAGCAGCCAGACTTCCGGGACAGGGGGTGGGTGGACTGAAGCTTTCTTT. V is TRBV4-1 and J is TRBJ1-1; 11 bases line up with TRBD1. The V segment lost 3 bases and the J segment 5 bases; nucleotides outside the gene matches: 14. Germline V lookup: CDR1 MGHRA, CDR2 YSYEKL. The CDR3 contains 18 residues.

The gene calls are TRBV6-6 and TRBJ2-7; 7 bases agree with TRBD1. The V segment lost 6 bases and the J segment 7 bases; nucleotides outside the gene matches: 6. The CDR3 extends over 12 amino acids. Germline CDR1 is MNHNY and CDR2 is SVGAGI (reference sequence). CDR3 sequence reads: CASSEGAREQYF. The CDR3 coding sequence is TGTGCCAGCAGCGAGGGGGCGCGGGAGCAGTACTTC.

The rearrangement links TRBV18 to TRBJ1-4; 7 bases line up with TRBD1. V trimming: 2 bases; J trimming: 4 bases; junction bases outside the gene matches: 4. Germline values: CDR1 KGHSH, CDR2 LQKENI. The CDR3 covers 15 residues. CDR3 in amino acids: CASSPTGTVNEKLFF. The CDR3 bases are TGTGCCAGCTCACCAACCGGGACAGTTAATGAAAAACTGTTTTTT.

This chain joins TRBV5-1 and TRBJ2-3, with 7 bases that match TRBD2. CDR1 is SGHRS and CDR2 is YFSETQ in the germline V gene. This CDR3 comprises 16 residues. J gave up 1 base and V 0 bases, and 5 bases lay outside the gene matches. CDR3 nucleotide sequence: TGCGCCAGCAGCTTGGAGGCGGGAGCTGGCACAGATACGCAGTATTTT. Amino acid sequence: CASSLEAGAGTDTQYF.